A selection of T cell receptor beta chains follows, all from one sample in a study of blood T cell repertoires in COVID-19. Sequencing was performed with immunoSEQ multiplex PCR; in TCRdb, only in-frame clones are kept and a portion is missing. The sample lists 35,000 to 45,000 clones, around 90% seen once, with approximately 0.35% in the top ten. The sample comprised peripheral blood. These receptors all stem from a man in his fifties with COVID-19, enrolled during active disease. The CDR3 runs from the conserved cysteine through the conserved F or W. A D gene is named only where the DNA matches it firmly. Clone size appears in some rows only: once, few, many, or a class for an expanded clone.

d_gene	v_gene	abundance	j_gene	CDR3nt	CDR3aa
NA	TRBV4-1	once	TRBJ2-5	TGCGCCAGCAGCCAAAGAGGAAGCGGAGGAGGTGGGACCCAGTACTTC	CASSQRGSGGGGTQYF
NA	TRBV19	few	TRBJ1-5	TGTGCCAGTAGTATTTCCCGGAGTCGTGGCAATCAGCCCCAGCATTTT	CASSISRSRGNQPQHF
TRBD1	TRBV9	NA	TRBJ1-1	TGTGCCAGCAGCGTTAGTGCAGGGGGCACTGAAGCTTTCTTT	CASSVSAGGTEAFF
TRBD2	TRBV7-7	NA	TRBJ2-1	TGTGCCAGCAGCCCCCTCTTAGCGGGAGGCCACAATGAGCAGTTCTTC	CASSPLLAGGHNEQFF
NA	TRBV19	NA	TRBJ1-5	TGTGCCAGTAGTGTTGGGGGGATGAGCAATCAGCCCCAGCATTTT	CASSVGGMSNQPQHF
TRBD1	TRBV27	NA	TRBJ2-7	TGTGCCAGCAGTTTACAAGGGGGCAAGTACGAGCAGTACTTC	CASSLQGGKYEQYF
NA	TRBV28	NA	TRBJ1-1	TGTGCCAGCAGTTTCACCCCTCCGGGGTCGAACACTGAAGCTTTCTTT	CASSFTPPGSNTEAFF
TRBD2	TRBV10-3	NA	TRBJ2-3	TGTGCCATCAAACGGGAGTCGGGGGGGGATACGCAGTATTTT	CAIKRESGGDTQYF
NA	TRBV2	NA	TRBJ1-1	TGTGCCAGCAGTGAAAGGGGGAGCACTGAAGCTTTCTTT	CASSERGSTEAFF
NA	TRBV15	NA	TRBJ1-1	TGTGCCACCAGCAGAGATATTGGGGGAGGCACTGAAGCTTTCTTT	CATSRDIGGGTEAFF
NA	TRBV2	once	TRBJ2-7	TGTGCCAGCAGTCCCTTTACTCCCAACCCCTACGAGCAGTACTTC	CASSPFTPNPYEQYF
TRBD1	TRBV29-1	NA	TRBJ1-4	TGCAGCATAATTCGGGACAGCTCTGAAAAACTGTTTTTT	CSIIRDSSEKLFF
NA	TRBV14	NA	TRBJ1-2	TGTGCCAGCAGCCTTGGTTTGCAGGACTATGGCTACACCTTC	CASSLGLQDYGYTF
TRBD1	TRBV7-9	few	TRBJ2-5	TGTGCCAGCAGCTCGGGACAGAGACAAGAGACCCAGTACTTC	CASSSGQRQETQYF
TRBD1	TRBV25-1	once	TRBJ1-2	TGTGCCAGCAGTGTTACCGGGACAGGGAAAGGCTACACCTTC	CASSVTGTGKGYTF
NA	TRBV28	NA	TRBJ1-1	TGTGCCAGCAGTACCCTCAACAGCCATGAAGCTTTCTTT	CASSTLNSHEAFF
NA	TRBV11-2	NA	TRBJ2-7	TGTGCCAGCAGCTTGGCAGAGGACACCAACTACGAGCAGTACTTC	CASSLAEDTNYEQYF
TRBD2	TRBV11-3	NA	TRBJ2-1	TGTGCCAGCAGCTACCTAGCGGGAGGAGGTTACAATGAGCAGTTCTTC	CASSYLAGGGYNEQFF
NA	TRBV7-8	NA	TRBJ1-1	TGTGCCAGCAGCTTAGATGCCGGGACTGAAGCTTTCTTT	CASSLDAGTEAFF
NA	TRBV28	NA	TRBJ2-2	TGTGCCAGCAGTTTCGGGGGTAGGTGGACCACCGGGGAGCTGTTTTTT	CASSFGGRWTTGELFF
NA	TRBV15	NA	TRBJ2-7	TGTGCCACCAGCAGGACCCTGTTGGCGGGTGAGGAGCAGTACTTC	CATSRTLLAGEEQYF
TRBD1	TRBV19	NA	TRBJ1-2	TGTGCCACCACGGGACAGGGGGCTTCTAACTATGGCTACACCTTC	CATTGQGASNYGYTF
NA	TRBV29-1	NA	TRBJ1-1	TGCAGCGTTGATGATGGGGGACTCAACACTGAAGCTTTCTTT	CSVDDGGLNTEAFF
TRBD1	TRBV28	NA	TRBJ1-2	TGTGCCAGCAGTCTCTCCCCTGGACAGGACTTAGCTAACTATGGCTACACCTTC	CASSLSPGQDLANYGYTF
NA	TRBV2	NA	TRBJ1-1	TGTGCCAGCAGGGAAACAGGGCAGACTGAAGCTTTCTTT	CASRETGQTEAFF
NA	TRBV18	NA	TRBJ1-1	TGTGCCAGCTCACCTACGACAGGAAACACTGAAGCTTTCTTT	CASSPTTGNTEAFF
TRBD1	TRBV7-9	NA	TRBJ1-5	TGTGCCAGCAGCCGTACAGGGGATCAGCCCCAGCATTTT	CASSRTGDQPQHF
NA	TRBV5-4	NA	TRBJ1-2	TGTGCCAGCAGCTCCCAGTTACATGGCTACACCTTC	CASSSQLHGYTF
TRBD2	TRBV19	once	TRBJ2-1	TGTGCCAGTAGTAGGTCCAGCGGGAGGAAGAATGAGCAGTTCTTC	CASSRSSGRKNEQFF
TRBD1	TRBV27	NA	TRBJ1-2	TGTGCCAGCAGTCACAGGGGTAAAGAGTATGGCTACACCTTC	CASSHRGKEYGYTF
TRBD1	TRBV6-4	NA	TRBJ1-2	TGTGCCAGCAGTGAGCCGGGACAGGGGCGAAATGGCTACACCTTC	CASSEPGQGRNGYTF
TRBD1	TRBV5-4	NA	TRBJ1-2	TGTGCCAGCACCCTGGGGAGTGAGGGGGCGCGTAACTATGGCTACACCTTC	CASTLGSEGARNYGYTF
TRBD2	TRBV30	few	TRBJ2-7	TGTGCCTGGAAGGGACTAGTCGAAAGCAGCGAGCAGTACTTC	CAWKGLVESSEQYF
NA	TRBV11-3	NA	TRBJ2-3	TGTGCCAGCAGCCAAACAGGGAGCACAGATACGCAGTATTTT	CASSQTGSTDTQYF
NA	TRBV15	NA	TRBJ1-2	TGTGCCACCAGCGTGGGGCCTATGTTAGGGGACTATGGCTACACCTTC	CATSVGPMLGDYGYTF
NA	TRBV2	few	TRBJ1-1	TGTGCCAGCAGGGTTGGGCCCGGGGGCACTGAAGCTTTCTTT	CASRVGPGGTEAFF
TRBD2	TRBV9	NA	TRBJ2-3	TGTGCCAGCAGCGCTCACGTCTCCCGGGAGGGGTCAGATACGCAGTATTTT	CASSAHVSREGSDTQYF